This TCR beta chain was sequenced for a study of PD-1 blockade in mismatch repair-deficient tumors. Study information: Patients had approximately 11 mismatch repair-deficient cancer types and were previously treated and progressing.

PCR or immunohistochemistry showed mismatch repair deficiency in every enrolled patient. The TCR-sequenced patients were three responders to pembrolizumab. Only in-frame clones appear in the TCRdb table, and some are missing; sequencing was by immunoSEQ multiplex PCR. The table lists roughly 130,000 clones, roughly 90% of them singletons. Germline CDR1 reads SQVTM; CDR2 reads ANQGSEA. The CDR3 spans 14 residues. V lost 6 bases to trimming and J lost 5 bases; unmatched junction nucleotides: 12. To note about this clone: What it binds is unknown.

Points from the study as a whole: Rapid post-treatment expansion, then contraction, generally preceding radiologic response, marked tumor-resident clones.

This sample comprised peripheral blood, obtained approximately 72 weeks after starting pembrolizumab. The rearrangement joins TRBV29-1 to TRBJ1-1; 7 bases match TRBD1. This TCR came from an adult with mismatch repair-deficient cancer. CDR3 nucleotides: TGCAGCGTGGCTCCGACAGGGATGACTACTGAAGCTTTCTTT. This encodes CSVAPTGMTTEAFF.